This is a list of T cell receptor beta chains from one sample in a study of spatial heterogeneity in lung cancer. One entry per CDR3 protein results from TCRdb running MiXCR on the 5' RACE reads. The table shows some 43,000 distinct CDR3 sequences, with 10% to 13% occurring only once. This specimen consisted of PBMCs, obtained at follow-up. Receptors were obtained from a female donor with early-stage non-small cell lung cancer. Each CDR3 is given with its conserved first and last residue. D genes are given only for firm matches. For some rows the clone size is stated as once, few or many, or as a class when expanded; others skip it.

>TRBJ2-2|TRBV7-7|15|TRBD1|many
TGTGCCAGCAGCCCGGGGACAGGGGGTCCCGGGGAGCTGTTTTTT
CASSPGTGGPGELFF
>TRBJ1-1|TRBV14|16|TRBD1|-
TGTGCCAGCAGCCGAGTAGGGGGCCGGGGGAGCACTGAAGCTTTCTTT
CASSRVGGRGSTEAFF
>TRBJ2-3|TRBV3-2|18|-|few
TGTGCCAGCAGCCAACTACCAGGACTAGCGGGGGGGCCAGATACGCAGTATTTT
CASSQLPGLAGGPDTQYF
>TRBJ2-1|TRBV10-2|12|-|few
TGCGCCAGCGGAGTCAACTACAATGAGCAGTTCTTC
CASGVNYNEQFF
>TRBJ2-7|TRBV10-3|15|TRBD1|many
TGTGCCATCTGGGATACGGGACAGGGGGCCTACGAGCAGTACTTC
CAIWDTGQGAYEQYF
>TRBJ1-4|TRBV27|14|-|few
TGTGCCAGCAGTTGGACAGCACCTAATGAAAAACTGTTTTTT
CASSWTAPNEKLFF
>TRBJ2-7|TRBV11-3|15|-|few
TGTGCCAGCAGCCCCGGGGGCTCCCGATCCTACGAGCAGTACTTC
CASSPGGSRSYEQYF
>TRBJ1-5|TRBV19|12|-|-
TGTGCCAGTAGTATAGAGAATCAGCCCCAGCATTTT
CASSIENQPQHF
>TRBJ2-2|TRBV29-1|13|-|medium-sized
TGCAGCGTTGGGTTGGATAACACCGGGGAGCTGTTTTTT
CSVGLDNTGELFF
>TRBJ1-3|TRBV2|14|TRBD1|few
TGTGCCAGCAGCGACAGGGGGGCAGGAAACACCATATATTTT
CASSDRGAGNTIYF
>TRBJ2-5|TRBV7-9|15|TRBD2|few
TGTGCCAGCAGCTTAGTCTGGCGGGAGGAGGAGACCCAGTACTTC
CASSLVWREEETQYF
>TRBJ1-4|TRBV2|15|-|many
TGTGCCAGCAGCCAGGACAGAACAACTAATGAAAAACTGTTTTTT
CASSQDRTTNEKLFF
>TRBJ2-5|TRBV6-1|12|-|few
TGTGCCAGCAGTCGCGACGGAGGGGCCCAGTACTTC
CASSRDGGAQYF
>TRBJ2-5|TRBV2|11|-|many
TGTGCCAGCGGACGACGTGAGACCCAGTACTTC
CASGRRETQYF
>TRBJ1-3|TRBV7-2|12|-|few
TGTGCCAGCAGCCCCGTCCCGGCCCCCATATATTTT
CASSPVPAPIYF
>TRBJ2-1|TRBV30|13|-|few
TGTGCCTGGAGTGTTTCTGGATTTGGGGAGCAGTTCTTC
CAWSVSGFGEQFF
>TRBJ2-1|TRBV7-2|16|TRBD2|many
TGTGCCAGCAGACGTACCGGGACTAGCATGGGCAATGAGCAGTTCTTC
CASRRTGTSMGNEQFF
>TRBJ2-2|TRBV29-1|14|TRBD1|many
TGCAGCGTTGGTGGGACAGGGGGCACCGGGGAGCTGTTTTTT
CSVGGTGGTGELFF
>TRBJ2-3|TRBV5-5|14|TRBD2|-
TGTGCCAGCAAAGCGGGGGGGCGAACAGATACGCAGTATTTT
CASKAGGRTDTQYF
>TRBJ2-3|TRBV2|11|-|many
TGTGCCAGCAGCTACACAGATACGCAGTATTTT
CASSYTDTQYF
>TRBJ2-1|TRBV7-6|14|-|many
TGTGCCAGCAGCTTCCGGGACGGCTACAATGAGCAGTTCTTC
CASSFRDGYNEQFF
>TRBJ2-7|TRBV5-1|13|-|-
TGCGCCAGCAGCTTGGCCGTGGGATACGAGCAGTACTTC
CASSLAVGYEQYF
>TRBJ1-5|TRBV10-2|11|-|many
TGCGCCAGCAGTGAAACGGGGGAGGAACATTTT
CASSETGEEHF
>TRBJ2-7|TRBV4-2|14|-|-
TGTGCCAGCAGCCAGGCAGGGTTCTCCTACGAGCAGTACTTC
CASSQAGFSYEQYF
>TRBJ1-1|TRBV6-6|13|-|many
TGTGCCAGCAGTTACCTGGATAACACTGAAGCTTTCTTT
CASSYLDNTEAFF
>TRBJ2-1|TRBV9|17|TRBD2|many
TGTGCCAGCAGCGTAGCACTAGCGGGGCTCCAAAACAATGAGCAGTTCTTC
CASSVALAGLQNNEQFF
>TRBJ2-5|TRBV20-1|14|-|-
TGCAGTGCTAACCCGGTAGGGTCACAAGAGACCCAGTACTTC
CSANPVGSQETQYF
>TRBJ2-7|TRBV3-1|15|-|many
TGTGCCAGCAGCCAAAATCCCCTCGGGGCCTACGAGCAGTACTTC
CASSQNPLGAYEQYF
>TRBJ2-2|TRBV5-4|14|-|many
TGTGCCAGCAGACTCGACAATAACACCGGGGAGCTGTTTTTT
CASRLDNNTGELFF
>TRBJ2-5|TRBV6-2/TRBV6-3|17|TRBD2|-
TGTGCCAGCAGGGGGAGGACTAGCGGGGCACTACAAGAGACCCAGTACTTC
CASRGRTSGALQETQYF
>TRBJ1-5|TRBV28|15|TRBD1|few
TGTGCCAGCAGTTACACAGGGGCCGGCAATCAGCCCCAGCATTTT
CASSYTGAGNQPQHF
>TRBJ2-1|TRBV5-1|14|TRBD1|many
TGCGCCAGCAGCATCTCGACAGGGCTCAATGAGCAGTTCTTC
CASSISTGLNEQFF
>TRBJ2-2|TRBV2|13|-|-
TGTGCCAGCAGTGAAGGTAGTCCCGGGGAGCTGTTTTTT
CASSEGSPGELFF
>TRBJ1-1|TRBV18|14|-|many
TGTGCCAGCTCACCTTCCGGGGGCGGCACTGAAGCTTTCTTT
CASSPSGGGTEAFF
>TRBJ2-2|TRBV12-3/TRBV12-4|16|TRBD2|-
TGTGCCAGCAACCGGCCGGGGGGGCCGAACACCGGGGAGCTGTTTTTT
CASNRPGGPNTGELFF
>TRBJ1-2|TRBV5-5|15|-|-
TGTGCCAGCAGCTTGGCCCCAGGGACAATCTATGGCTACACCTTC
CASSLAPGTIYGYTF
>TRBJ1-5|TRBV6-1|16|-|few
TGTGCCAGCAGTGATAGTAGGGGCAGGGTGGGTCCGCCCCAGCATTTT
CASSDSRGRVGPPQHF
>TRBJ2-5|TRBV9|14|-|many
TGTGCCAGCAGCTTTCCGGGTGGGGGAGAGACCCAGTACTTC
CASSFPGGGETQYF
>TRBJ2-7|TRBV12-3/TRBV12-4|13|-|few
TGTGCCAGCAGTTTAGCGGCCCCCTACGAGCAGTACTTC
CASSLAAPYEQYF
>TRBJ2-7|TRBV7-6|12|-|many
TGTGCCAGCAGAAACAGTTCCTACGAGCAGTACTTC
CASRNSSYEQYF
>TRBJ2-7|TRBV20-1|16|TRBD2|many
TGCAGTGCTAGAGACAGGACTAGCGGGGGGGTTCCCGAGCAGTACTTC
CSARDRTSGGVPEQYF
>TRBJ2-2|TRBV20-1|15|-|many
TGCAGTGCTAGGCTGTCAGGGGTGCGCACCGGGGAGCTGTTTTTT
CSARLSGVRTGELFF
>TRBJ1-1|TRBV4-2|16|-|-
TGTGCCAGCAGCCAAGAGGACCGGGCGAGAAGGGCTGAAGCTTTCTTT
CASSQEDRARRAEAFF
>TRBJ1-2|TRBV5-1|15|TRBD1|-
TGCGCCAGCAGCTACACACCGACAGGGAACTATGGCTACACCTTC
CASSYTPTGNYGYTF
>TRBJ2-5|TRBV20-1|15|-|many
TGCAGTGCTAGGTCGGACGGGTTGTACCAAGAGACCCAGTACTTC
CSARSDGLYQETQYF
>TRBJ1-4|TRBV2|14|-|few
TGTGCCAGCGCAGACATCTCAACTAATGAAAAACTGTTTTTT
CASADISTNEKLFF
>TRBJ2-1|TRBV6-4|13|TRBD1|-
TGTGCCAGCAGCACTACTTTACAGGGGATAGTGGTCTTC
CASSTTLQGIVVF
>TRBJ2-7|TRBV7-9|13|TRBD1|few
TGTGCCAGCAGCTCCTCGACAGGGGACGAGCAGTACTTC
CASSSSTGDEQYF
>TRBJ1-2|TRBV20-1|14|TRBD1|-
TGCAGTGCTGCGTCCAGGGGGGGGCCCTATGGCTACACCTTC
CSAASRGGPYGYTF